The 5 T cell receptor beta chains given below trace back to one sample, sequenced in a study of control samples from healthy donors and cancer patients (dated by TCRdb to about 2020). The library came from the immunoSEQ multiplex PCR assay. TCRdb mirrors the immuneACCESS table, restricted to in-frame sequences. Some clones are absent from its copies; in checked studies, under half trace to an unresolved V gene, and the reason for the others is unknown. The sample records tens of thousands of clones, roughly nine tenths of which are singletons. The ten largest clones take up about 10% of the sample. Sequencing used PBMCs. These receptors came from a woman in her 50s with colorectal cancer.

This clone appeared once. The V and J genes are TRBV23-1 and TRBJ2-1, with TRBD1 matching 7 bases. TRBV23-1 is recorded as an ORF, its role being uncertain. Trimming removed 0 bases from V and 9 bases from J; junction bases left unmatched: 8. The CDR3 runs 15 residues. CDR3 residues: CASSQSGTHRGEQFF. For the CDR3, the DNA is TGCGCCAGCAGTCAATCGGGGACCCACAGGGGTGAGCAGTTCTTC.

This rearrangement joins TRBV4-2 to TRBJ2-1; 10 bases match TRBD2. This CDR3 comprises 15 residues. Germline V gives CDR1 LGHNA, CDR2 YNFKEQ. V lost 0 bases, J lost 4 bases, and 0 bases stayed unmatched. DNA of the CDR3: TGTGCCAGCAGCCAAGAACTAGCGGGGTACAATGAGCAGTTCTTC. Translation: CASSQELAGYNEQFF.

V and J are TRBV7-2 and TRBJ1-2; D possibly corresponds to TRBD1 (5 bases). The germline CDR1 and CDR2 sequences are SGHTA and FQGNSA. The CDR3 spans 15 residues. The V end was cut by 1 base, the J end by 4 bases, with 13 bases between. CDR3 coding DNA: TGTGCCAGCAGCTTAGGTGGGGGTACCGTCTATGGCTACACCTTC. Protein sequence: CASSLGGGTVYGYTF.

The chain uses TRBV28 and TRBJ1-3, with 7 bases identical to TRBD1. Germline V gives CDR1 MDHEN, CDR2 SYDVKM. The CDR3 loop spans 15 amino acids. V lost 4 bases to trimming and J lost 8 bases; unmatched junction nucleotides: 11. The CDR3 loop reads CASSSNRGQRDTIYF. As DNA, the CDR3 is TGTGCCAGCAGTTCCAACAGGGGCCAGAGGGACACCATATATTTT. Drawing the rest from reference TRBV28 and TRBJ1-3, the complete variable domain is DVKVTQSSRYLVKRTGEKVFLECVQDMDHENMFWYRQDPGLGLRLIYFSYDVKMKEKGDIPEGYSVSREKKERFSLILESASTNQTSMYLCASSSNRGQRDTIYFGEGSWLTVV.

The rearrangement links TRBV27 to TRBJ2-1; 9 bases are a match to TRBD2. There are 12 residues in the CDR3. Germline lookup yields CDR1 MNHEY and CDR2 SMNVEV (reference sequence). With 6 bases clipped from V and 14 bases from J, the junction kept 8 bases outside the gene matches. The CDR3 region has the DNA TGTGCCAGCAGAGCACCAGCGGGGGGAGAGTTCTTC. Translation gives CASRAPAGGEFF.